One sample yielded the 2 T cell receptor beta chains listed below, sequenced in a study of T-cell memory formation after mild COVID-19. TCRdb processed the 5' RACE reads anew with MiXCR; each CDR3 protein has one entry. The sample includes about 110,000 distinct CDR3 sequences, 15% to 20% seen only once; the top ten take less than 35%. What was sequenced was PBMCs or a T cell subset sorted from them (not recorded which). These receptors all stem from an adult woman who had mild COVID-19 (a few samples of this study predate the infection). Cell type and time point are not known.

CDR3 protein: CASSMEGQGASTDTQYF. CDR3 coding DNA: TGTGCCAGTAGTATGGAAGGACAGGGGGCTAGCACAGATACGCAGTATTTT. V usage is TRBV19 and J usage is TRBJ2-3, with TRBD1 matching 11 bases. Germline CDR1 is LNHDA and CDR2 is SQIVND (reference sequence). V was pared by 3 bases and J by 0 bases, with 5 bases of the junction left unmatched. CDR3 size: 17 residues.

The chain carries TRBV9 and TRBJ2-3; unclear D gene. The CDR3 length is 15 residues. V lost 3 bases to trimming and J lost 5 bases, with 16 bases between them. Per the germline V gene, CDR1 is SGDLS and CDR2 is YYNGEE. In nucleotides, the CDR3 is TGTGCCAGCAGCGCCCCCACGCCGGGTGGAGATACGCAGTATTTT. Encoded protein: CASSAPTPGGDTQYF.